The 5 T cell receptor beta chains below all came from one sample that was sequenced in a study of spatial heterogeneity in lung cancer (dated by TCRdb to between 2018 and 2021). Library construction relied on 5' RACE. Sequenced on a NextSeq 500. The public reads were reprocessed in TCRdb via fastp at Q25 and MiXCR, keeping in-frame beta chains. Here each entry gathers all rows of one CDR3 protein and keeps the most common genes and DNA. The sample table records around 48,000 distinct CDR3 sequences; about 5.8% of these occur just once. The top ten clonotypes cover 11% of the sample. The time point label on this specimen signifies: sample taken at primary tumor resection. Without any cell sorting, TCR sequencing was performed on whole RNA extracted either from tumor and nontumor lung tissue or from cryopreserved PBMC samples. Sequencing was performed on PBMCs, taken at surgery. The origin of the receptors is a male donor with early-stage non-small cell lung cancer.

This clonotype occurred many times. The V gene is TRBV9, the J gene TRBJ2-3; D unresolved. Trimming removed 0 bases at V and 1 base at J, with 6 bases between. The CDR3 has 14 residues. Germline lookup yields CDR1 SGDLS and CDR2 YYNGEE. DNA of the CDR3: TGTGCCAGCAGCGTAGACCCAGGCACAGATACGCAGTATTTT. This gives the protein CASSVDPGTDTQYF.

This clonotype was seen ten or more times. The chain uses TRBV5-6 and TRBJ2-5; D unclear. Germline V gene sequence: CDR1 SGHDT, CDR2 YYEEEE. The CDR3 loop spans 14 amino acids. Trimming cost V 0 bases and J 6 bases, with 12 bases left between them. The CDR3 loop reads CASSLAAGKKTQYF. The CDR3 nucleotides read TGTGCCAGCAGCTTGGCCGCCGGAAAGAAGACCCAGTACTTC.

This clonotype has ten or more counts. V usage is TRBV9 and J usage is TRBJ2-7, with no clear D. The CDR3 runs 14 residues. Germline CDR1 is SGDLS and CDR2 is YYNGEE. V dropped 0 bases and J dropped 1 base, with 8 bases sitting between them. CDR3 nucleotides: TGTGCCAGCAGCGTAGAGGCAGGTTCCTACGAGCAGTACTTC. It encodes CASSVEAGSYEQYF. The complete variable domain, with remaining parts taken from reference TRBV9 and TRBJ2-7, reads DSGVTQTPKHLITATGQRVTLRCSPRSGDLSVYWYQQSLDQGLQFLIQYYNGEERAKGNILERFSAQQFPDLHSELNLSSLELGDSALYFCASSVEAGSYEQYFGPGTRLTVT.

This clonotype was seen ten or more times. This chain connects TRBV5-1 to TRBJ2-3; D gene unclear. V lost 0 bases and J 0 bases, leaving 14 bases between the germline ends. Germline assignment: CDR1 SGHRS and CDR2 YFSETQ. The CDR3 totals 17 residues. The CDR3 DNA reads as TGCGCCAGCAGCTTGGACGGGCCCGCCACTAGCACAGATACGCAGTATTTT. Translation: CASSLDGPATSTDTQYF.

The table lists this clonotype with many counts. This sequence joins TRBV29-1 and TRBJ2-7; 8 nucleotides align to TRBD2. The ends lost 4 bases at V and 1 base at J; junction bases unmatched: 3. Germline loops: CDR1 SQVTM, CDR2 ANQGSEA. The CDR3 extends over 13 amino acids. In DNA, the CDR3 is TGCAGCGTTGTCGGGAGGGGGTCCTACGAGCAGTACTTC. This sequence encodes CSVVGRGSYEQYF.